This is a list of T cell receptor beta chains from one sample in a study of PD-L1 blockade in urothelial cancer. Sequencing used immunoSEQ multiplex PCR; TCRdb keeps in-frame clones, though not all of them. The repertoire has about 44,000 clones, around 80% of them found once; the top ten carry 3% to 3.5%. The sample here was PBMCs, taken around atezolizumab (anti-PD-L1) treatment. All receptors derive from a man in his 70s with urothelial cancer. Each CDR3 is given with its conserved first and last residue. D genes are given only for firm matches. Some rows mark clone size as missing; the rest say once, few, many or name a class of expanded clone.

CDR3nt: TGTGCCAGCAGTAGAGGGGACTCCCAGACCTACGAGCAGTACTTC
CDR3aa: CASSRGDSQTYEQYF
abundance: -
d_gene: -
v_gene: TRBV6-5
j_gene: TRBJ2-7

CDR3nt: TGTGCCACCAGCGGACAGTTGAACACTGAAGCTTTCTTT
CDR3aa: CATSGQLNTEAFF
abundance: -
d_gene: -
v_gene: TRBV7-2
j_gene: TRBJ1-1

CDR3nt: TGCGCCAGCAGCGTACAGGGGGCGCGGGACGAGCAGTACTTC
CDR3aa: CASSVQGARDEQYF
abundance: -
d_gene: TRBD1
v_gene: TRBV5-1
j_gene: TRBJ2-7

CDR3nt: TGTGCCAGCAGCCAAGAGGAGTTCGGGGAGACCCAGTACTTC
CDR3aa: CASSQEEFGETQYF
abundance: -
d_gene: -
v_gene: TRBV4-2
j_gene: TRBJ2-5

CDR3nt: TGTGCCAGCAGCTTCGGGAGAGCGATCCAAGAGACCCAGTACTTC
CDR3aa: CASSFGRAIQETQYF
abundance: -
d_gene: -
v_gene: TRBV11-2
j_gene: TRBJ2-5

CDR3nt: TGTGCCAGCGGGCAGAGCAACTACGAGCAGTACTTC
CDR3aa: CASGQSNYEQYF
abundance: -
d_gene: -
v_gene: TRBV2
j_gene: TRBJ2-7

CDR3nt: TGTGCCAGCAGCTTCAGGGGATCGAACGAGCAGTACTTC
CDR3aa: CASSFRGSNEQYF
abundance: -
d_gene: -
v_gene: TRBV5-6
j_gene: TRBJ2-7

CDR3nt: TGTGCCAGCAGCCACCCCCGGGGGGCCGGTTCCGGGGAGCTGTTTTTT
CDR3aa: CASSHPRGAGSGELFF
abundance: few
d_gene: -
v_gene: TRBV7-3
j_gene: TRBJ2-2

CDR3nt: TGTGCCAGCAGTCCACAGGGGCTTCGGCAGCCCCAGCATTTT
CDR3aa: CASSPQGLRQPQHF
abundance: -
d_gene: TRBD1
v_gene: TRBV2
j_gene: TRBJ1-5

CDR3nt: TGTGCCTGGAGTTCAGGGACACTGAATCAGCCCCAGCATTTT
CDR3aa: CAWSSGTLNQPQHF
abundance: few
d_gene: -
v_gene: TRBV30
j_gene: TRBJ1-5

CDR3nt: TGTGCCAGCAGCCTAGCGGGAGGGAGTGCCTACGAGCAGTACTTC
CDR3aa: CASSLAGGSAYEQYF
abundance: -
d_gene: TRBD2
v_gene: TRBV7-2
j_gene: TRBJ2-7

CDR3nt: TGTGCCAGCAGTTTGAGGTACTCCTACGAGCAGTACTTC
CDR3aa: CASSLRYSYEQYF
abundance: -
d_gene: -
v_gene: TRBV27
j_gene: TRBJ2-7

CDR3nt: TGTGCCAGCACCCGGCAGGGTCATGGCTACACCTTC
CDR3aa: CASTRQGHGYTF
abundance: -
d_gene: -
v_gene: TRBV6-5
j_gene: TRBJ1-2

CDR3nt: TGTGCCAGCAGAGCTAGTACAGGGTATGGAAACACCATATATTTT
CDR3aa: CASRASTGYGNTIYF
abundance: once
d_gene: -
v_gene: TRBV28
j_gene: TRBJ1-3

CDR3nt: TGTGCCAGTAGTATAGTAGGGGGGGCGCACAATCAGCCCCAGCATTTT
CDR3aa: CASSIVGGAHNQPQHF
abundance: -
d_gene: -
v_gene: TRBV19
j_gene: TRBJ1-5

CDR3nt: TGCGCCAGCAGCCAGATGGGGGCTAGCGGTTCTTCCTACAATGAGCAGTTCTTC
CDR3aa: CASSQMGASGSSYNEQFF
abundance: -
d_gene: -
v_gene: TRBV4-1
j_gene: TRBJ2-1

CDR3nt: TGCGCCAGCAGCTTGGCAGGGAACAATTCACCCCTCCACTTT
CDR3aa: CASSLAGNNSPLHF
abundance: -
d_gene: -
v_gene: TRBV5-1
j_gene: TRBJ1-6

CDR3nt: TGTGCCAGCAGCTACTATTTCGGACGGGCAGATAGGGGCACCGGGGAGCTGTTTTTT
CDR3aa: CASSYYFGRADRGTGELFF
abundance: once
d_gene: -
v_gene: TRBV5-6
j_gene: TRBJ2-2

CDR3nt: TGTGCCAGCAGCCCGGGACAGGGAGAGGAGACCCAGTACTTC
CDR3aa: CASSPGQGEETQYF
abundance: -
d_gene: TRBD1
v_gene: TRBV7-9
j_gene: TRBJ2-5

CDR3nt: TGTGCCAGCAGTTCCCGACAGGGTGATCAGCCCCAGCATTTT
CDR3aa: CASSSRQGDQPQHF
abundance: -
d_gene: TRBD1
v_gene: TRBV2
j_gene: TRBJ1-5

CDR3nt: TGTGCCAGCAGACCTCGTGTGGACAGGGGAAGATCGAGCTCCTACAATGAGCAGTTCTTC
CDR3aa: CASRPRVDRGRSSSYNEQFF
abundance: few
d_gene: TRBD1
v_gene: TRBV7-8
j_gene: TRBJ2-1

CDR3nt: TGTGCCAGCAGCGTAGGGGGCGGGGCAGGGGCCAACGTCCTGACTTTC
CDR3aa: CASSVGGGAGANVLTF
abundance: -
d_gene: -
v_gene: TRBV9
j_gene: TRBJ2-6

CDR3nt: TGTGCCAGCAGTGAAAAAGGCGGCGGGCAGTACTTC
CDR3aa: CASSEKGGGQYF
abundance: -
d_gene: -
v_gene: TRBV6-1
j_gene: TRBJ2-7

CDR3nt: TGTGCCTGGAGCCCTGGACAGAACACTGAAGCTTTCTTT
CDR3aa: CAWSPGQNTEAFF
abundance: -
d_gene: -
v_gene: TRBV30
j_gene: TRBJ1-1

CDR3nt: TGTGCCAGCAGCAAATGGGTAGGGGCTAGCGGGCCAAAGCACGAGCAGTACTTC
CDR3aa: CASSKWVGASGPKHEQYF
abundance: -
d_gene: -
v_gene: TRBV21-1
j_gene: TRBJ2-7

CDR3nt: TGTGCCAGCAGCTTAAACCGCGATTCACCCCTCCACTTT
CDR3aa: CASSLNRDSPLHF
abundance: -
d_gene: -
v_gene: TRBV7-3
j_gene: TRBJ1-6

CDR3nt: TGTGCCAGCAGCTTCGGGTCTAGGGGCGACAATGAGCAGTTCTTC
CDR3aa: CASSFGSRGDNEQFF
abundance: -
d_gene: -
v_gene: TRBV7-9
j_gene: TRBJ2-1

CDR3nt: TGTGTCAGAAGCTTAGCGCATGGGGAGGGGCAGCCCCAGCATTTT
CDR3aa: CVRSLAHGEGQPQHF
abundance: -
d_gene: -
v_gene: TRBV7-5
j_gene: TRBJ1-5

CDR3nt: TGCGCCAGCAGCTCCAGTGGAGACCGCACAGATACGCAGTATTTT
CDR3aa: CASSSSGDRTDTQYF
abundance: -
d_gene: -
v_gene: TRBV5-1
j_gene: TRBJ2-3

CDR3nt: TGCGCCAGCAGCTTGGAAGGCCCAGGCTCTGGAAACACCATATATTTT
CDR3aa: CASSLEGPGSGNTIYF
abundance: -
d_gene: -
v_gene: TRBV5-1
j_gene: TRBJ1-3

CDR3nt: TGTGCCAGCTCTTCAGACAGGAGCTACGAGCAGTACTTC
CDR3aa: CASSSDRSYEQYF
abundance: -
d_gene: -
v_gene: TRBV18
j_gene: TRBJ2-7

CDR3nt: TGTGCCAGCAGCCCCCTGATGTCGGGGGATGACGAGCAGTACTTC
CDR3aa: CASSPLMSGDDEQYF
abundance: -
d_gene: -
v_gene: TRBV7-6
j_gene: TRBJ2-7

CDR3nt: TGTGCCAGCAAATCCCAGGGGAACGAGCAGTACTTC
CDR3aa: CASKSQGNEQYF
abundance: -
d_gene: -
v_gene: TRBV2
j_gene: TRBJ2-7

CDR3nt: TGTGCCAGCAGCCAAGAGGGACAGGGTTATTCACCCCTCCACTTT
CDR3aa: CASSQEGQGYSPLHF
abundance: -
d_gene: TRBD1
v_gene: TRBV7-2
j_gene: TRBJ1-6

CDR3nt: TGTGCCAGTAGTTCTCAGGGGGCGCGAACTGAAGCTTTCTTT
CDR3aa: CASSSQGARTEAFF
abundance: once
d_gene: TRBD1
v_gene: TRBV19
j_gene: TRBJ1-1

CDR3nt: TGTGCCTGGAGTCCCGGGACAGGGAGCACAGATACGCAGTATTTT
CDR3aa: CAWSPGTGSTDTQYF
abundance: -
d_gene: TRBD1
v_gene: TRBV30
j_gene: TRBJ2-3

CDR3nt: TGCGCCAGCAGCATAGAACAGGGGGCTCGAACTGAAGCTTTCTTT
CDR3aa: CASSIEQGARTEAFF
abundance: -
d_gene: TRBD1
v_gene: TRBV5-1
j_gene: TRBJ1-1

CDR3nt: TGTGCCAGCAGCTTAAGGGGGACTAGCGGGGGCGAGCAGTACTTC
CDR3aa: CASSLRGTSGGEQYF
abundance: -
d_gene: TRBD2
v_gene: TRBV7-2
j_gene: TRBJ2-7

CDR3nt: TGCGCCAGCAGCCAAGATCCAGGATTGGGCACTGAAGCTTTCTTT
CDR3aa: CASSQDPGLGTEAFF
abundance: -
d_gene: -
v_gene: TRBV4-1
j_gene: TRBJ1-1

CDR3nt: TGTGCCAGCAGCCACGGTGAGGGTACAGATACGCAGTATTTT
CDR3aa: CASSHGEGTDTQYF
abundance: -
d_gene: -
v_gene: TRBV11-3
j_gene: TRBJ2-3

CDR3nt: TGTGCCAGCAGCTTCGGGACAAGGACCTACGAGCAGTACTTC
CDR3aa: CASSFGTRTYEQYF
abundance: few
d_gene: -
v_gene: TRBV7-2
j_gene: TRBJ2-7

CDR3nt: TGTGCCAGTAATGACCCCGGTCGGGCGGGGAAGAACACTGAAGCTTTCTTT
CDR3aa: CASNDPGRAGKNTEAFF
abundance: -
d_gene: -
v_gene: TRBV19
j_gene: TRBJ1-1

CDR3nt: TGCGCCAGCAGCAGCGCCGGGACACAAGAGACCCAGTACTTC
CDR3aa: CASSSAGTQETQYF
abundance: -
d_gene: -
v_gene: TRBV5-1
j_gene: TRBJ2-5

CDR3nt: TGTGCCAGCAGTTCAGACAATGAGCAGTTCTTC
CDR3aa: CASSSDNEQFF
abundance: -
d_gene: -
v_gene: TRBV6-5
j_gene: TRBJ2-1

CDR3nt: TGTGCCAGCAGCAAAGGGACAGGGCTGGGCACAGATACGCAGTATTTT
CDR3aa: CASSKGTGLGTDTQYF
abundance: once
d_gene: -
v_gene: TRBV21-1
j_gene: TRBJ2-3

CDR3nt: TGCGCCAGCAGCCAAGATAGAGGACAGGGATTCGAAAAACTGTTTTTT
CDR3aa: CASSQDRGQGFEKLFF
abundance: -
d_gene: TRBD1
v_gene: TRBV4-3
j_gene: TRBJ1-4

CDR3nt: TGTGCCAGCACCTCTGAGCTGAAAGCTTTCTTT
CDR3aa: CASTSELKAFF
abundance: few
d_gene: -
v_gene: TRBV6-6
j_gene: TRBJ1-1

CDR3nt: TGTGCCAGCAGCGTTCGACCGAGGACAGGGGGCGCCGGGGAGCTGTTTTTT
CDR3aa: CASSVRPRTGGAGELFF
abundance: once
d_gene: TRBD1
v_gene: TRBV7-2
j_gene: TRBJ2-2

CDR3nt: TGTGCCAGCAGCTTAGGGAGGGAGCAGTACTTC
CDR3aa: CASSLGREQYF
abundance: few
d_gene: -
v_gene: TRBV11-2
j_gene: TRBJ2-7

CDR3nt: TGCGCCAGCAGCCTGGGGACACTCGGGAATGAGCAGTTCTTC
CDR3aa: CASSLGTLGNEQFF
abundance: -
d_gene: -
v_gene: TRBV5-1
j_gene: TRBJ2-1

CDR3nt: TGTGCCAGCAGCCCCTATAGCGGGGGGCTATACAATGAGCAGTTCTTC
CDR3aa: CASSPYSGGLYNEQFF
abundance: -
d_gene: TRBD2
v_gene: TRBV4-2
j_gene: TRBJ2-1

CDR3nt: TGTGCCAGCAGGGCAGGGGTGAACTATGGCTACACCTTC
CDR3aa: CASRAGVNYGYTF
abundance: -
d_gene: -
v_gene: TRBV2
j_gene: TRBJ1-2

CDR3nt: TGTGCCAGCGGGGGAGGGAGGGACAATCAGCCCCAGCATTTT
CDR3aa: CASGGGRDNQPQHF
abundance: -
d_gene: -
v_gene: TRBV2
j_gene: TRBJ1-5

CDR3nt: TGCGCCAGCAGCCCGGGGGATAATTCACCCCTCCACTTT
CDR3aa: CASSPGDNSPLHF
abundance: -
d_gene: -
v_gene: TRBV5-1
j_gene: TRBJ1-6

CDR3nt: TGTGCCAGCAGCCTCGACAGGGGTATCACCATATATTTT
CDR3aa: CASSLDRGITIYF
abundance: -
d_gene: TRBD1
v_gene: TRBV7-8
j_gene: TRBJ1-3